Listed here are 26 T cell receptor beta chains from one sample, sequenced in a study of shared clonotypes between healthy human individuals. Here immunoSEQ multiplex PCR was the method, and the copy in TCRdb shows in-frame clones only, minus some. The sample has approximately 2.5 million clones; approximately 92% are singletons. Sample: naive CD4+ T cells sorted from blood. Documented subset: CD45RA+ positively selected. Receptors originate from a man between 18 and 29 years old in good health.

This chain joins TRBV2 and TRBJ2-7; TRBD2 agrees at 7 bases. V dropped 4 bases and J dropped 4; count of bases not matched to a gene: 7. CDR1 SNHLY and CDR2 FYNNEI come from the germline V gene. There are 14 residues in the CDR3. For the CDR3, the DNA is TGTGCCAGCAGTGTCGGGACTACCATATACGAGCAGTACTTC. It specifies CASSVGTTIYEQYF. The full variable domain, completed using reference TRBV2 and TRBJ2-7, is EPEVTQTPSHQVTQMGQEVILRCVPISNHLYFYWYRQILGQKVEFLVSFYNNEISEKSEIFDDQFSVERPDGSNFTLKIRSTKLEDSAMYFCASSVGTTIYEQYFGPGTRLTVT.

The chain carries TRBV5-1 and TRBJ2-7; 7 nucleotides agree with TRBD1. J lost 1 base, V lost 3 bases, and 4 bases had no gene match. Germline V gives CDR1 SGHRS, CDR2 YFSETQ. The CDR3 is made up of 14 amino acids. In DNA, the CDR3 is TGCGCCAGCAGCTCCAACAGGGGATCCTACGAGCAGTACTTC. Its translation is CASSSNRGSYEQYF.

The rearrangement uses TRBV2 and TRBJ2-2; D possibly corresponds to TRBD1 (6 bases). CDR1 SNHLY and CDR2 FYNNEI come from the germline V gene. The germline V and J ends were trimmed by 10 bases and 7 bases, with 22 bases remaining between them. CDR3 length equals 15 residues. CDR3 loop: CATTYNTGKSGELFF. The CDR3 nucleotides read TGTGCCACCACGTACAATACAGGGAAGAGCGGGGAGCTGTTTTTT. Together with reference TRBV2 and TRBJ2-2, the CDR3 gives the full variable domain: EPEVTQTPSHQVTQMGQEVILRCVPISNHLYFYWYRQILGQKVEFLVSFYNNEISEKSEIFDDQFSVERPDGSNFTLKIRSTKLEDSAMYFCATTYNTGKSGELFFGEGSRLTVL.

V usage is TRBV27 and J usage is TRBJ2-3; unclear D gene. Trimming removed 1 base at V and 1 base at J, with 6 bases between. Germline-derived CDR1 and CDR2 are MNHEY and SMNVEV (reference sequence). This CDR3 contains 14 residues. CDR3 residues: CASSLWSGTDTQYF. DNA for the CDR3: TGTGCCAGCAGTTTATGGTCTGGCACAGATACGCAGTATTTT.

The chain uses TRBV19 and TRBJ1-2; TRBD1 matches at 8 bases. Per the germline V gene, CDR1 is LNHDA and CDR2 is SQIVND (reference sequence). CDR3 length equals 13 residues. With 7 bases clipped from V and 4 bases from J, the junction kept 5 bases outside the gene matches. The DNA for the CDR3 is TGTGCCAGTAACCCAGGGGGCATCTATGGCTACACCTTC. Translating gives CASNPGGIYGYTF.

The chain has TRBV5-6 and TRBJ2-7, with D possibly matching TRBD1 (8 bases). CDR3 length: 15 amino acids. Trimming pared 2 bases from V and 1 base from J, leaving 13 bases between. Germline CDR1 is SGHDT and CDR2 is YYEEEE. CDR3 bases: TGTGCCAGCAGCTTCGGGGGGACAGGATCCTACGAGCAGTACTTC. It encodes CASSFGGTGSYEQYF.

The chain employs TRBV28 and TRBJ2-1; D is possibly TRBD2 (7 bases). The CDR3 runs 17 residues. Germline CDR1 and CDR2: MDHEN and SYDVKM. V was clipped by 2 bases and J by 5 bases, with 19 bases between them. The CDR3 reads CASSLGGRLAVNNEQFF. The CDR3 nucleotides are TGTGCCAGCAGTTTAGGGGGGCGTCTAGCGGTTAACAATGAGCAGTTCTTC.

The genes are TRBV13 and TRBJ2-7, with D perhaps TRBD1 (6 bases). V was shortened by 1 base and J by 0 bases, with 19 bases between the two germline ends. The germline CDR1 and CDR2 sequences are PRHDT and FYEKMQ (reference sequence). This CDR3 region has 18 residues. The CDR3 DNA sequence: TGTGCCAGCAGCTTAGAGAACCCCTGGGGGCTATCCTCCTACGAGCAGTACTTC. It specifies CASSLENPWGLSSYEQYF.

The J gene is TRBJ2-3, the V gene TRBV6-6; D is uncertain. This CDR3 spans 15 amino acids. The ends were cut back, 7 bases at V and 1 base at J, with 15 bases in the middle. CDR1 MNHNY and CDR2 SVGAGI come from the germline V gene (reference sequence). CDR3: CASTRDPQGTDTQYF. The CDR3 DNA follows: TGTGCCAGCACCCGCGACCCCCAGGGCACAGATACGCAGTATTTT.

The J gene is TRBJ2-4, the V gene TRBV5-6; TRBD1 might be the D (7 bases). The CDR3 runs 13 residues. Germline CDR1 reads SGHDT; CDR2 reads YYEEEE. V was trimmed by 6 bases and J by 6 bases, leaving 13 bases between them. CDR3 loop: CASNGQGGNIQYF. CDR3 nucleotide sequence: TGTGCCAGCAACGGTCAGGGGGGAAACATTCAGTACTTC.

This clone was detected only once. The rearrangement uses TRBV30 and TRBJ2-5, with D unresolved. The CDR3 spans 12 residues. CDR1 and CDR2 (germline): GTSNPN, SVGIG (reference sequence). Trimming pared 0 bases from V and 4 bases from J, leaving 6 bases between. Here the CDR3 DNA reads TGTGCCTGGAGTGTAAATGCAGAGACCCAGTACTTC. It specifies CAWSVNAETQYF.

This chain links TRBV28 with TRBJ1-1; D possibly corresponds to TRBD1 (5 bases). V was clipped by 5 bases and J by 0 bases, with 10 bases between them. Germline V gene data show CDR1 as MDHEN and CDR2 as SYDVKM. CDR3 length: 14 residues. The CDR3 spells CASSDGTVNTEAFF. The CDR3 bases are TGTGCCAGCAGTGACGGGACGGTGAACACTGAAGCTTTCTTT.

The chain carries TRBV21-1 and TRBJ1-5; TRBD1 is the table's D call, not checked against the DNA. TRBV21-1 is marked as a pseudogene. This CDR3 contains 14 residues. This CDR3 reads CASTIDRGDQPQHF. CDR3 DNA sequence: TGTGCCAGCACTATTGACAGGGGAGATCAGCCCCAGCATTTT.

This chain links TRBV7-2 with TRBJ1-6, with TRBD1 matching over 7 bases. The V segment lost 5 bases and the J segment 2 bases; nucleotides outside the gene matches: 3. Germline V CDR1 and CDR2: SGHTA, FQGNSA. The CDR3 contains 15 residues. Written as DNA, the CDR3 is TGTGCCAGCAGCACTGACAGGGCCTATAATTCACCCCTCCACTTT. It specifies CASSTDRAYNSPLHF.

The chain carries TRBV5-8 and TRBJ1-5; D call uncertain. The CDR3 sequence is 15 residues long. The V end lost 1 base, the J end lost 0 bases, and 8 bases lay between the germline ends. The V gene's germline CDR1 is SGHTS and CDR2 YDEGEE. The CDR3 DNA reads TGTGCCAGCAGCTTGTTAGTCACTAGCAATCAGCCCCAGCATTTT. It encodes CASSLLVTSNQPQHF.

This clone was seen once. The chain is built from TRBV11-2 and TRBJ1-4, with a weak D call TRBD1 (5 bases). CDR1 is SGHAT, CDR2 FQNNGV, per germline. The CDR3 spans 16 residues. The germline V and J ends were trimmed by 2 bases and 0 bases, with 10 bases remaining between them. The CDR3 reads CASSLRGLATNEKLFF. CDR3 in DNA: TGTGCCAGCAGCTTACGGGGCTTGGCAACTAATGAAAAACTGTTTTTT.

CDR3 sequence: CASSVATGQGGEQYF. The CDR3, as DNA: TGTGCCAGCAGCGTTGCTACGGGACAGGGTGGCGAGCAGTACTTC. The V gene is TRBV9, the J gene TRBJ2-7; TRBD1 agrees at 9 bases. The junction had 9 bases not matched to a gene; V was cut back by 2 bases and J by 6 bases. CDR1 and CDR2 (germline): SGDLS, YYNGEE. The CDR3 extends over 15 amino acids. The variable domain in full, with the rest retrieved from reference TRBV9 and TRBJ2-7, is DSGVTQTPKHLITATGQRVTLRCSPRSGDLSVYWYQQSLDQGLQFLIQYYNGEERAKGNILERFSAQQFPDLHSELNLSSLELGDSALYFCASSVATGQGGEQYFGPGTRLTVT.

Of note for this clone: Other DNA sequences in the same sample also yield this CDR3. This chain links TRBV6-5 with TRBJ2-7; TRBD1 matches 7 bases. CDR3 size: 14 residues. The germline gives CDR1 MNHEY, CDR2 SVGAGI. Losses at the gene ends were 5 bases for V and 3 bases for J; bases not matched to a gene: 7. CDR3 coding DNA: TGTGCCAGCAGTCGCGGACAGGCGAGCTACGAGCAGTACTTC. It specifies CASSRGQASYEQYF.

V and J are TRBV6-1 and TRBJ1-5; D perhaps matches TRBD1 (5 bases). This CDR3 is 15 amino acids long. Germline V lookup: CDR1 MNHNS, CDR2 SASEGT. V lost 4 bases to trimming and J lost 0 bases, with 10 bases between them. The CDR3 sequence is CASSAGTISNQPQHF. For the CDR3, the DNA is TGTGCCAGCAGTGCAGGGACGATTAGCAATCAGCCCCAGCATTTT.

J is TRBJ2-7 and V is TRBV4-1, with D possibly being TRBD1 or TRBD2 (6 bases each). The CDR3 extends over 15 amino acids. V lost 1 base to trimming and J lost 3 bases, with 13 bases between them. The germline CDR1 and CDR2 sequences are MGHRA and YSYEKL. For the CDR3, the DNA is TGCGCCAGCAGCCAAGGTGGGGGGCTTAACTACGAGCAGTACTTC. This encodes CASSQGGGLNYEQYF.

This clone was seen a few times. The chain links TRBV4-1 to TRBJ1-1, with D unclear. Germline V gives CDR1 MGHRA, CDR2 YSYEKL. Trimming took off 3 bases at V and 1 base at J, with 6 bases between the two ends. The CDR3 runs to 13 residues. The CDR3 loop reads CASSQTGNTEAFF. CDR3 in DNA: TGCGCCAGCAGCCAGACGGGGAACACTGAAGCTTTCTTT.

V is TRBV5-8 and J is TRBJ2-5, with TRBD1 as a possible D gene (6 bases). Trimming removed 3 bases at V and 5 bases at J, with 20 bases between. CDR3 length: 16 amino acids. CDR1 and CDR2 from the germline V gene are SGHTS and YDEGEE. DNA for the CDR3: TGTGCCAGCAGCTCCTTGGGACACCCTACGAGGGAGACCCAGTACTTC. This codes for CASSSLGHPTRETQYF.

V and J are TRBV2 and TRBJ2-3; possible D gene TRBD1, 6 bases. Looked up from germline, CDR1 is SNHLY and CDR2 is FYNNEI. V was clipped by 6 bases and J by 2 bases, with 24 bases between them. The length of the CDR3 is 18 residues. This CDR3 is CASSELTGIGWFTDTQYF. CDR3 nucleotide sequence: TGTGCCAGCAGCGAATTGACAGGAATAGGGTGGTTCACAGATACGCAGTATTTT.

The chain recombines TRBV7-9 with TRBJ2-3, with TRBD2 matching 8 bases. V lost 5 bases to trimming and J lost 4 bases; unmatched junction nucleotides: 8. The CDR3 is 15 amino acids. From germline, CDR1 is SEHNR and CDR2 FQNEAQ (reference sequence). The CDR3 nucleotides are TGTGCCAGCAGCCTGGGACTAGATTTTTCAGATACGCAGTATTTT. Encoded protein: CASSLGLDFSDTQYF. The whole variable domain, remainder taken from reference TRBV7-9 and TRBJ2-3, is DTGVSQNPRHKITKRGQNVTFRCDPISEHNRLYWYRQTLGQGPEFLTYFQNEAQLEKSRLLSDRFSAERPKGSFSTLEIQRTEQGDSAMYLCASSLGLDFSDTQYFGPGTRLTVL.

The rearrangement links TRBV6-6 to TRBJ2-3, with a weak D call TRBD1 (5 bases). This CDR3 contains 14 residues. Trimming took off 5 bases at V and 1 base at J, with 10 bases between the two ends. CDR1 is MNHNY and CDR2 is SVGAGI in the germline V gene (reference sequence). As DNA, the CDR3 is TGTGCCAGCAGTCTCCAGACAGGCACAGATACGCAGTATTTT. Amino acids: CASSLQTGTDTQYF.

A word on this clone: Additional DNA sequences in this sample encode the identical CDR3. The chain's CDR3 is CASSQGSGNTIYF. CDR3 sequence (DNA): TGCGCCAGTTCGCAGGGCTCTGGAAACACCATATATTTT. The chain uses TRBV10-2 and TRBJ1-3, with D possibly TRBD1 on 5 matching bases. V was pared by 9 bases and J by 0 bases, with 9 bases between. From germline, CDR1 is WSHSY and CDR2 SAAADI. The CDR3 has 13 amino acids.